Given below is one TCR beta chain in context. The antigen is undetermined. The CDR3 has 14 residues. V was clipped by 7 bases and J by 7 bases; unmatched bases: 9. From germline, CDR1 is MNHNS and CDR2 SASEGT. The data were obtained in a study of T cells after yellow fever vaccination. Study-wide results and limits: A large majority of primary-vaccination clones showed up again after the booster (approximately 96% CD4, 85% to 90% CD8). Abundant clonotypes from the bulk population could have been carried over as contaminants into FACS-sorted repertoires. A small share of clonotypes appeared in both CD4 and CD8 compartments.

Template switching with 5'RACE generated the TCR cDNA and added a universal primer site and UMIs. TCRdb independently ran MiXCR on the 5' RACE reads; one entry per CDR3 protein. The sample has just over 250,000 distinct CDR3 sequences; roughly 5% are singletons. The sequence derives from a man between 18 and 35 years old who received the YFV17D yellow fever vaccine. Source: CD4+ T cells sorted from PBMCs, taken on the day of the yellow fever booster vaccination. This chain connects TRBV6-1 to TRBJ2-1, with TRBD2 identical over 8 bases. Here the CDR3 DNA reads TGTGCCAGCACCCGGGGGGGCTCGGGGAATGAGCAGTTCTTC. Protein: CASTRGGSGNEQFF.